The 23 T cell receptor beta chains presented below share a single source sample, sequenced in a study of regulatory T cells in long-lasting Graves disease. CDR3 regions were amplified by Arm-PCR using iRepertoire HTBI primers to build TCR beta libraries. Each CDR3 protein gets one entry after TCRdb re-called the multiplex PCR reads with MiXCR. Here the sample spans hundreds of thousands of distinct CDR3 sequences, 13% being singletons. Time point in this sample: newly diagnosed GD, antithyroid drugs for less than 3 months. Following extraction of RNA from PBMCs, that RNA was used to make the TCR library. Separately, the same data were catalogued under a study of T cells in Graves' hyperthyroidism and ophthalmopathy.

The material sequenced was peripheral blood mononuclear cells (PBMCs), taken at new diagnosis, from a patient treated with antithyroid drugs. The receptors here all came from a man aged 25 to 40 with Graves disease.

This clonotype has ten or more counts. The chain has TRBV20-1 and TRBJ2-1; TRBD1 agrees at 7 bases. The germline CDR1 and CDR2 sequences are DFQATT and SNEGSKA (reference sequence). This CDR3 spans 13 amino acids. The ends lost 3 bases at V and 8 bases at J; junction bases unmatched: 7. The CDR3 loop is CSARRGLFDEQFF. The CDR3 region has the DNA TGCAGTGCTAGGAGGGGGCTTTTCGATGAGCAGTTCTTC.

This clonotype showed up many times. J is TRBJ2-3 and V is TRBV29-1; D is perhaps TRBD1 or TRBD2 (6 bases each). Germline V gene lookup returns CDR1 SQVTM and CDR2 ANQGSEA. The CDR3 contains 14 residues. The V and J ends lost 7 bases and 6 bases respectively, with 20 bases between them. The CDR3 DNA follows: TGCAGCGCCATGACTAGAGGGGGGCGTGATACGCAGTATTTT. It yields the protein CSAMTRGGRDTQYF.

This clonotype was seen repeatedly, ten times or more. J is TRBJ1-1 and V is TRBV7-9; possibly TRBD1 for D (5 bases). The CDR3 sequence is 12 residues long. Per the germline V gene, CDR1 is SEHNR and CDR2 is FQNEAQ (reference sequence). With 8 bases removed from V and 5 bases from J, the gap between germline ends came to 12 bases. The CDR3 sequence is CASSTRGTEAFF. DNA of the CDR3: TGTGCCAGCTCAACCCGGGGGACTGAAGCTTTCTTT.

This clonotype appeared many times. The genes are TRBV11-2 and TRBJ2-5; D is unclear. Germline V gene lookup returns CDR1 SGHAT and CDR2 FQNNGV. V was cut by 3 bases and J by 4 bases, with 18 bases left in between. The CDR3 contains 16 residues. This chain's CDR3 is CASSFDLPESRETQYF. In DNA, the CDR3 is TGTGCCAGCAGCTTTGATCTGCCAGAGAGCCGAGAGACCCAGTACTTC.

For this clonotype: The junction departs from germline at one end; a sequencing error may be responsible. The CDR3 sequence: CASSSADLYGYIF. The CDR3 nucleotides read TGCGCCAGCAGCTCCGCGGACCTCTATGGCTACATCTTC. V gene TRBV5-1 combines with J gene TRBJ1-2; D is unclear. Germline V gene data show CDR1 as SGHRS and CDR2 as YFSETQ. The CDR3 totals 13 residues. Variable domain in full (rest from reference TRBV5-1 and TRBJ1-2): KAGVTQTPRYLIKTRGQQVTLSCSPISGHRSVSWYQQTPGQGLQFLFEYFSETQRNKGNFPGRFSGRQFSNSRSEMNVSTLELGDSALYLCASSSADLYGYIFGSGTRLTVV.

This clonotype showed up just once. A single base separates this from a much larger clone, so it may be a read error. The V and J genes are TRBV30 and TRBJ2-7; tentatively, D is TRBD2 (6 bases). The V gene's germline CDR1 is GTSNPN and CDR2 SVGIG (reference sequence). The CDR3 sequence is 12 residues long. Deletions cut 7 bases from V and 9 bases from J, with 19 bases between. CDR3: CASDGGRSGQYF. The CDR3 DNA reads TGTGCCTCGGACGGTGGGAGGTCCGGGCAGTACTTC.

This clonotype appeared a few times. The chain employs TRBV12-3 or TRBV12-4 and TRBJ2-4; D might be TRBD2 (6 bases). V lost 3 bases and J 8 bases, leaving 8 bases between the germline ends. This CDR3 is 12 amino acids long. The CDR3 DNA sequence: TGTGCCAGCAGTTTTAAGCGGGACATTCAGTACTTC. Translated, it gives CASSFKRDIQYF.

This clonotype appeared many times. Sequence at one end of the junction differs from germline and may be a read error. The chain couples TRBV12-3 or TRBV12-4 to TRBJ2-7; 9 nucleotides agree with TRBD2. CDR3 length: 13 amino acids. DNA for the CDR3: TGTGCCAGCAGGTTAGCGGGGGCCTACGAGCAGTACTTC. Translating gives CASRLAGAYEQYF.

The V call is TRBV20-1, the J call TRBJ1-6, with a weak D call TRBD1 (5 bases). The V and J ends lost 1 base and 5 bases respectively, with 6 bases between them. The CDR3 loop spans 13 amino acids. CDR1 DFQATT and CDR2 SNEGSKA come from the germline V gene (reference sequence). The CDR3 DNA reads as TGCAGTGCTAGAGGCAGGGATAATTCACCCCTCCACTTT. It is translated as CSARGRDNSPLHF.

There are many counts of this clonotype. The chain uses TRBV6-5 and TRBJ2-5, with D perhaps TRBD2 (5 bases). Germline CDR1 reads MNHEY; CDR2 reads SVGAGI. This CDR3 has 13 amino acids. V shed 4 bases and J shed 5 bases, with 11 bases lying between them. The DNA for the CDR3 is TGTGCCAGCAGTTTGGGTAGCGTCGAGACCCAGTACTTC. It codes for CASSLGSVETQYF.

At least ten counts were recorded for this clonotype. This chain links TRBV7-9 with TRBJ2-1; D is perhaps TRBD2 (6 bases). CDR3 length equals 14 residues. CDR1 is SEHNR and CDR2 is FQNEAQ in the germline V gene (reference sequence). The ends were cut back, 5 bases at V and 4 bases at J, with 12 bases in the middle. The CDR3 DNA sequence: TGTGCCAGCAGCCCACTAGCTCTTTACAATGAGCAGTTCTTC. The encoded protein is CASSPLALYNEQFF.

This clonotype was picked up many times. The V call is TRBV15, the J call TRBJ1-2, with unresolved D. V lost 1 base and J lost 6, with 3 bases in between. The germline V gene encodes CDR1 LNHNV and CDR2 YYDKDF (reference sequence). The CDR3 spans 11 residues. CDR3 region: CATSRGNGYTF. The CDR3 DNA reads TGTGCCACCAGCAGAGGTAATGGCTACACCTTC.

This chain uses TRBV7-9 with TRBJ2-1; 7 bases fit TRBD1. Germline-derived CDR1 and CDR2 are SEHNR and FQNEAQ (reference sequence). The CDR3 runs to 15 residues. J was trimmed by 9 bases and V by 6 bases; bases with no gene match: 14. The chain's CDR3 is CASRDPGTAVSEQFF. The CDR3 DNA is TGTGCCAGCAGGGACCCCGGGACAGCGGTGAGTGAGCAGTTCTTC. Combining the CDR3 with reference TRBV7-9 and TRBJ2-1 gives the whole variable domain DTGVSQNPRHKITKRGQNVTFRCDPISEHNRLYWYRQTLGQGPEFLTYFQNEAQLEKSRLLSDRFSAERPKGSFSTLEIQRTEQGDSAMYLCASRDPGTAVSEQFFGPGTRLTVL.

In its sample, this clonotype was seen many times. J is TRBJ2-7 and V is TRBV20-1, with TRBD1 matching over 10 bases. Germline trimming cut 3 bases from V and 6 bases from J; bases unmatched to any gene: 5. CDR3 size: 13 residues. CDR1 and CDR2 (germline): DFQATT, SNEGSKA (reference sequence). The CDR3 bases are TGCAGTGCTAGTCCCGGGACAGGGGTCGAGCAGTACTTC. Its protein is CSASPGTGVEQYF.

In this sample, this clonotype turned up a few times. The CDR3 protein is CATARGGGDTQYF. The CDR3 DNA is TGTGCCACCGCGAGGGGGGGTGGAGATACGCAGTATTTT. The J gene is TRBJ2-3, the V gene TRBV24-1; possibly TRBD2 for D (7 bases). The CDR3 runs to 13 residues. CDR1 and CDR2 from the germline V gene are KGHDR and SFDVKD. Trimming left V 9 bases short and J 5 bases short, with 14 bases between.

The rearrangement joins TRBV28 to TRBJ1-5, with TRBD1 as a possible D gene (6 bases). Germline assignment: CDR1 MDHEN and CDR2 SYDVKM. The V and J ends lost 5 bases and 0 bases respectively, with 11 bases between them. The CDR3 runs 15 residues. The CDR3 nucleotides read TGTGCCAGCAGTACCACGGACAGTAGCAATCAGCCCCAGCATTTT. Its translation: CASSTTDSSNQPQHF.

This sequence joins TRBV27 and TRBJ2-1, with 11 positions matching TRBD2. The CDR3 is 15 amino acids. Germline CDR1 reads MNHEY; CDR2 reads SMNVEV (reference sequence). The V and J ends lost 0 bases and 10 bases, in that order; junction bases with no gene match: 5. The CDR3 DNA reads as TGTGCCAGCAGTTTATCGGCTCTAGCGGGAGGAGAGCAGTTCTTC. This codes for CASSLSALAGGEQFF.

The CDR3 coding sequence is TGTGCCAGCAGCCTAGACAGGGGGTTTTCCTACGAGCAGTACTTC. Its translation is CASSLDRGFSYEQYF. The chain links TRBV5-5 to TRBJ2-7; 9 bases map to TRBD1. Germline CDR1 SGHKS, CDR2 YYEKEE (reference sequence). J lost 1 base, V lost 4 bases, and 6 bases had no gene match. The CDR3 has 15 amino acids. Full variable domain (remainder filled in from reference TRBV5-5 and TRBJ2-7): DAGVTQSPTHLIKTRGQQVTLRCSPISGHKSVSWYQQVLGQGPQFIFQYYEKEERGRGNFPDRFSARQFPNYSSELNVNALLLGDSALYLCASSLDRGFSYEQYFGPGTRLTVT.

Many counts were recorded for this clonotype. V is TRBV27 and J is TRBJ2-6; D uncertain. Germline values: CDR1 MNHEY, CDR2 SMNVEV (reference sequence). The V end lost 5 bases, the J end lost 4 bases, and 12 bases lay between the germline ends. The CDR3 sequence is 15 residues long. In nucleotides, the CDR3 is TGTGCCAGCAGTCCCGACACCGCGGGGGCCAACGTCCTGACTTTC. Translating gives CASSPDTAGANVLTF.

In its sample, this clonotype was seen many times. This sequence joins TRBV7-9 and TRBJ2-5; 8 bases fit TRBD1. V lost 4 bases, J lost 5 bases, and 6 bases stayed unmatched. Germline assignment: CDR1 SEHNR and CDR2 FQNEAQ (reference sequence). The CDR3 contains 14 residues. The CDR3 DNA is TGTGCCAGCAGCTCGACAGGGGCCGGTGAGACCCAGTACTTC. It yields the protein CASSSTGAGETQYF.

This clonotype occurred many times. The rearrangement links TRBV7-2 to TRBJ1-4; 7 bases line up with TRBD1. This CDR3 is 13 amino acids long. The V and J ends lost 5 bases and 8 bases, in that order; junction bases with no gene match: 5. The V gene's germline CDR1 is SGHTA and CDR2 FQGNSA. The CDR3 is CASSQGGAEKLFF. As DNA, the CDR3 is TGTGCCAGCAGCCAGGGGGGGGCGGAAAAACTGTTTTTT.

Comments on this clonotype: This may be a read error: a much more frequent sequence differs by one nucleotide. The V and J genes are TRBV3-1 and TRBJ1-5; D possibly corresponds to TRBD1 (6 bases). This CDR3 has 17 residues. Deletions cut 2 bases from V and 6 bases from J, with 20 bases between. The germline V gene has CDR1 LGHDT and CDR2 YNNKEL (reference sequence). The CDR3 spells CASSQSQPGAPGQPQHF. The CDR3 DNA reads as TGTGCCAGCAGCCAATCCCAGCCAGGGGCCCCCGGTCAGCCCCAGCATTTT.

This clonotype has at least ten counts. The rearrangement uses TRBV30 and TRBJ2-1, with TRBD2 matching 7 bases. The trim removed 4 bases at V and 0 bases at J, leaving 18 bases unmatched. Germline values: CDR1 GTSNPN, CDR2 SVGIG (reference sequence). This CDR3 spans 19 amino acids. The CDR3 region is CAWTGIGAAGASSYNEQFF. As DNA, the CDR3 is TGTGCCTGGACCGGAATAGGTGCGGCGGGAGCAAGCTCCTACAATGAGCAGTTCTTC.